The rows below give T cell receptor beta chains drawn from one sample of a study of cytomegalovirus exposure and HLA in healthy donors. Repertoires were generated with immunoSEQ multiplex PCR, while TCRdb's copy carries only in-frame clones and drops some. The sample includes tens of thousands of clones, 94% seen only once; the top ten take under 0.75%. The material sequenced was PBMCs. These receptor sequences come from a woman aged 18-30 years in good health and CMV-seronegative. CDR3s include the opening cysteine and the closing phenylalanine or tryptophan. Each record gives: clone size, D gene, V gene, J gene, CDR3 protein, CDR3 DNA. D genes are given only for firm matches. Size values are once, few and many counts, or a class for expanded clones, and some rows have none.

.	.	TRBV6-5	TRBJ1-1	CASRRNGAMNTEAFF	TGTGCCAGCAGGCGCAACGGTGCCATGAACACTGAAGCTTTCTTT
.	.	TRBV7-2	TRBJ2-7	CASSRAYEQYF	TGTGCCAGCAGCCGTGCCTACGAGCAGTACTTC
.	.	TRBV28	TRBJ2-7	CASSLKGQGLEQYF	TGTGCCAGCAGTTTAAAAGGTCAGGGGCTGGAGCAGTACTTC
.	.	TRBV2	TRBJ2-3	CASRKERATDTQYF	TGTGCCAGCCGAAAGGAGAGAGCTACAGATACGCAGTATTTT
.	TRBD1	TRBV28	TRBJ1-1	CASSLWTGEAFF	TGTGCCAGCAGTTTATGGACAGGGGAAGCTTTCTTT
.	.	TRBV4-3	TRBJ1-1	CASSQLGEGNTEAFF	TGCGCCAGCAGCCAGCTGGGGGAGGGGAACACTGAAGCTTTCTTT
.	.	TRBV18	TRBJ2-7	CASSPPPEVSYEQYF	TGTGCCAGCTCACCACCACCCGAGGTTTCCTACGAGCAGTACTTC
.	.	TRBV6-4	TRBJ2-3	CASSGRAGSTDTQYF	TGTGCCAGCAGTGGCCGGGCGGGTAGCACAGATACGCAGTATTTT
.	.	TRBV7-2	TRBJ2-2	CASSLEGGTGELFF	TGTGCCAGCAGCTTGGAGGGCGGCACCGGGGAGCTGTTTTTT
.	.	TRBV6-6	TRBJ2-5	CASNPSSLETQYF	TGTGCCAGTAACCCGTCAAGCTTGGAGACCCAGTACTTC
.	.	TRBV9	TRBJ1-1	CASSPRRQGRTEAFF	TGTGCCAGCAGCCCCAGACGACAAGGTCGGACTGAAGCTTTCTTT
.	.	TRBV19	TRBJ2-1	CASSITVSSYNEQFF	TGTGCCAGTAGTATAACCGTGAGCTCCTACAATGAGCAGTTCTTC
.	.	TRBV5-4	TRBJ2-5	CASSWGPQETQYF	TGTGCCAGCAGCTGGGGGCCGCAAGAGACCCAGTACTTC
.	.	TRBV28	TRBJ2-2	CASSTHVQTGELFF	TGTGCCAGCAGTACCCACGTGCAGACCGGGGAGCTGTTTTTT
.	.	TRBV7-8	TRBJ2-3	CASSSYLDTQYF	TGTGCCAGCAGCTCCTACTTGGATACGCAGTATTTT
.	TRBD1	TRBV13	TRBJ1-1	CASSLGTVGTEAFF	TGTGCCAGCAGCTTGGGGACAGTGGGGACTGAAGCTTTCTTT
once	.	TRBV30	TRBJ1-6	CAWSVIWSSPLHF	TGTGCCTGGAGTGTGATATGGAGTTCACCCCTCCACTTT
.	.	TRBV5-4	TRBJ1-5	CASSLGGEQPQHF	TGTGCCAGCAGCTTGGGGGGGGAACAGCCCCAGCATTTT
.	.	TRBV5-1	TRBJ2-1	CASSLDSGDINEQFF	TGCGCCAGCAGCTTGGATTCGGGGGATATCAATGAGCAGTTCTTC
.	TRBD1	TRBV27	TRBJ2-7	CASRYSGTGAYEQYF	TGTGCCAGCCGCTACTCCGGGACAGGGGCCTACGAGCAGTACTTC
.	TRBD1	TRBV7-7	TRBJ2-5	CASSLATGGPETQYF	TGTGCTAGCAGCTTAGCAACAGGGGGCCCAGAGACCCAGTACTTC
.	.	TRBV6-5	TRBJ2-1	CASTTHNEQFF	TGTGCCAGCACTACCCACAATGAGCAGTTCTTC
.	.	TRBV5-1	TRBJ2-5	CASSPPGRQKETQYF	TGCGCCAGCAGCCCGCCGGGTAGGCAGAAAGAGACCCAGTACTTC
.	TRBD1	TRBV2	TRBJ1-2	CASSEGTGGTYGYTF	TGTGCCAGCAGTGAAGGGACAGGGGGTACTTATGGCTACACCTTC
.	.	TRBV19	TRBJ1-4	CASSSGDSWEKLFF	TGTGCCAGTAGTTCGGGGGATAGTTGGGAAAAACTGTTTTTT
.	TRBD2	TRBV4-2	TRBJ2-5	CASSQEKIAGGQETQYF	TGTGCCAGCAGCCAAGAAAAGATAGCGGGGGGCCAAGAGACCCAGTACTTC
.	TRBD2	TRBV6-4	TRBJ2-3	CASSDSASGGTDTQYF	TGTGCCAGCAGTGACTCGGCTAGCGGGGGCACAGATACGCAGTATTTT
.	.	TRBV19	TRBJ1-4	CASSIRGGSEKLFF	TGTGCCAGTAGTATACGCGGGGGCTCGGAAAAACTGTTTTTT
.	.	TRBV4-2	TRBJ2-7	CASSQDMAESSYEQYF	TGTGCCAGCAGCCAAGATATGGCGGAAAGCTCCTACGAGCAGTACTTC
.	.	TRBV6-1	TRBJ2-7	CASSDELHYEQYF	TGTGCCAGCAGTGATGAGCTCCACTACGAGCAGTACTTC
.	TRBD1	TRBV6-5	TRBJ1-1	CASINSWDSYTEAFF	TGTGCCAGCATCAATTCGTGGGACAGTTACACTGAAGCTTTCTTT
.	TRBD1	TRBV7-9	TRBJ1-1	CASSFDRGSNTEAFF	TGTGCCAGCAGCTTCGACAGGGGGTCGAACACTGAAGCTTTCTTT
.	TRBD1	TRBV4-3	TRBJ1-6	CASSQDSGTGSISYNSPLHF	TGCGCCAGCAGCCAAGATTCCGGGACAGGGAGTATTTCCTATAATTCACCCCTCCACTTT
.	.	TRBV2	TRBJ1-1	CASSPRGSGTEAFF	TGTGCCAGCAGCCCCCGCGGCTCGGGGACTGAAGCTTTCTTT
.	.	TRBV14	TRBJ2-6	CASSQFSSGANVLTF	TGTGCCAGCAGCCAGTTTAGCTCTGGGGCCAACGTCCTGACTTTC
.	.	TRBV23-1	TRBJ2-3	CASSLRRDTQYF	TGCGCCAGCAGTCTCCGGAGGGATACGCAGTATTTT
.	.	TRBV10-3	TRBJ2-5	CAISVFERETQYF	TGTGCCATCAGTGTTTTCGAGAGGGAGACCCAGTACTTC
.	TRBD1	TRBV7-8	TRBJ2-5	CASSPQGVQETQYF	TGTGCCAGCAGCCCCCAGGGGGTCCAAGAGACCCAGTACTTC
once	.	TRBV7-2	TRBJ2-5	CASSFQTGTETQYF	TGTGCCAGCAGCTTTCAGACGGGTACGGAGACCCAGTACTTC
once	.	TRBV4-3	TRBJ2-5	CASSQERVRFQETQYF	TGCGCCAGCAGCCAAGAACGAGTACGATTCCAAGAGACCCAGTACTTC